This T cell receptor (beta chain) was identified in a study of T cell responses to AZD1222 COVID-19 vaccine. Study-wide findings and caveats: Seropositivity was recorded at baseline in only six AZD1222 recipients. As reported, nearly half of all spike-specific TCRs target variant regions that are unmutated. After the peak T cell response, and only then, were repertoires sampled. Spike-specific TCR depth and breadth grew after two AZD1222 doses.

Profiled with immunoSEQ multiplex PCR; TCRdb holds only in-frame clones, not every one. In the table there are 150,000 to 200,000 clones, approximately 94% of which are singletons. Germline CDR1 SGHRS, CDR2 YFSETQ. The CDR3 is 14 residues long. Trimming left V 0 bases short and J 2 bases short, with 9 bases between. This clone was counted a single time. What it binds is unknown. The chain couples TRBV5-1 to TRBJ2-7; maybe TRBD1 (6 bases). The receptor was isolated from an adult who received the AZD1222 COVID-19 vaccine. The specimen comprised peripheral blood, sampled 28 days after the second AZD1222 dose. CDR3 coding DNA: TGCGCCAGCAGCTTGGAACAGGGCCCCTACGAGCAGTACTTC. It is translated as CASSLEQGPYEQYF.